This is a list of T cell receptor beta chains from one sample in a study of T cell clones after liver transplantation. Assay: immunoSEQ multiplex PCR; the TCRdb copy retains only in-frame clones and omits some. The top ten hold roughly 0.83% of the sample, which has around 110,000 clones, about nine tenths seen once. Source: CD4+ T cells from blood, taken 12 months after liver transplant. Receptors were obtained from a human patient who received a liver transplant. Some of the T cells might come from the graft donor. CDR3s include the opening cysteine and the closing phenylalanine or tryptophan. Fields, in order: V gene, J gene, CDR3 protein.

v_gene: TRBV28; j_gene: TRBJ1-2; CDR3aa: CASSFDTAEGGYTF
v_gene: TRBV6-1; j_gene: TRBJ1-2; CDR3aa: CASSEGRGYGYTF
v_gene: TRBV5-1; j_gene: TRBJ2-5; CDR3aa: CASSLGGQQETQYF
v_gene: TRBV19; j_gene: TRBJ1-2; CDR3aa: CASSNPGQGAYGYTF
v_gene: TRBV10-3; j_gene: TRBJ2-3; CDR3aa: CAITTGNTDTQYF
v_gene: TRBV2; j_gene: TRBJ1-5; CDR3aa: CASSGTGDQPQHF
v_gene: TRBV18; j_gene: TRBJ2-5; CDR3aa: CASSPSGLAAYQETQYF
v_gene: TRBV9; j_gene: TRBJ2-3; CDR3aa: CASSVEEGTQYF
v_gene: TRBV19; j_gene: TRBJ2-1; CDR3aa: CASSTGRLAVLDNEQFF
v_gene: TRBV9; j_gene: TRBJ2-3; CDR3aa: CASSVGDGDYRTDTQYF
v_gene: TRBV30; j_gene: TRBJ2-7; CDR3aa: CAWRQGYEQYF
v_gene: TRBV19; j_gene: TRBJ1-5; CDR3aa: CASWGANQPQHF
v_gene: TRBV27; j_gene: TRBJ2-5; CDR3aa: CASSLNGQTKTQYF
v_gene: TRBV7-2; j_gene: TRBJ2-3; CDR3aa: CASSSKLAGTDTQYF
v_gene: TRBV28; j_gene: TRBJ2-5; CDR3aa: CASTLAGHPETQYF
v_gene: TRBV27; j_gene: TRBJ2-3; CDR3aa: CASSLYLAGTDTQYF
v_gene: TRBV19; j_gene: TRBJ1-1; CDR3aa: CASSITGTPHGAFF
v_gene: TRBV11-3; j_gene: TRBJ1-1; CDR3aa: CASSDRDRGGWTEAFF
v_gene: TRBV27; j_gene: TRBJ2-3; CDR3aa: CASSFAGETDTQYF
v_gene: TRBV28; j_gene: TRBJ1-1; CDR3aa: CASSDSNTEAFF
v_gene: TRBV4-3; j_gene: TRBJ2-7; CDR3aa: CASSQDNQGTYEQYF